The 10 T cell receptor beta chains presented below share a single source sample, sequenced in a study of T cell repertoires in cytomegalovirus infection (dated by TCRdb to about 2019). The antigens these receptors bind are not known. The data were produced on an Illumina HiSeq 1500. TCRdb reprocessed the public reads (quality trimming at Q25 with fastp, clone calling with MiXCR) and kept in-frame beta chains. Duplicate CDR3 protein sequences are folded into a single record with the most common DNA and genes. The table for this sample lists approximately 770,000 distinct CDR3 sequences; about 28% of them were counted only once. The ten largest clones take up around 12% of the sample. The sample's treatment or condition, from its label and the paper: in vitro stimulation with specific CMV peptide epitopes to enrich CMV-specific T cells. The sequencing used cultured CD8+ T cells from PBMCs, collected from culture after CMV antigen stimulation. These receptors all stem from a human donor in good health (CMV status not recorded). Some clones in this sample may be carry-over from other donors' samples.

This chain uses TRBV28 with TRBJ2-7, with TRBD1 matching over 7 bases. CDR1 is MDHEN, CDR2 SYDVKM, per germline. The CDR3 has 14 residues. Losses at the gene ends were 2 bases for V and 1 base for J; bases not matched to a gene: 2. CDR3 coding DNA: TGTGCCAGCAGTTTAACGGGACAGTCCTACGAGCAGTACGTC. Amino acid sequence: CASSLTGQSYEQYV.

The chain couples TRBV2 to TRBJ2-7, with 8 nucleotides matching TRBD2. After removal of 2 bases from V and 3 bases from J, the junction contained 12 bases not matched to a gene. The germline V gene has CDR1 SNHLY and CDR2 FYNNEI. CDR3 length equals 17 residues. As DNA, the CDR3 is TGTGCCAGCAGTGAAATCGGACGGGAGCTAGCGGGCTACGAGCAGTACGTC. Translated, it gives CASSEIGRELAGYEQYV.

This clonotype came up a few times. The chain is built from TRBV7-9 and TRBJ2-1; a weak D match, TRBD2 (6 bases). This CDR3 comprises 16 residues. The germline V gene encodes CDR1 SEHNR and CDR2 FQNEAQ (reference sequence). V lost 1 base to trimming and J lost 7 bases, with 17 bases between them. The CDR3 region has the DNA TGTGCCAGCAGCTTAGATTGGTCGGGGGAGGTGAATGAGCAGTTCTTC. This encodes CASSLDWSGEVNEQFF.

About this clonotype itself: A single base separates this from a much larger clone, so it may be a read error. This chain's CDR3 is CARSPSPDRDAGYTF. The DNA of the CDR3 is TGTGCCCGCAGCCCCAGCCCGGACAGGGATGCGGGCTACACCTTC. The chain has TRBV7-6 and TRBJ1-2; 8 bases line up with TRBD1. The CDR3 length is 15 residues. Germline assignment: CDR1 SGHVS and CDR2 FNYEAQ.

V usage is TRBV2 and J usage is TRBJ2-1, with 12 nucleotides matching TRBD1. With V trimmed by 8 bases and J by 6 bases, 14 bases remained unmatched. The CDR3 has 17 amino acids. Germline lookup yields CDR1 SNHLY and CDR2 FYNNEI. The CDR3 DNA is TGTGCCAGCCCGGTCGGGAGGGGACAGGGGGCCCTCAATGAGCAGTTCTTC. Residues: CASPVGRGQGALNEQFF.

The V and J genes are TRBV7-9 and TRBJ1-4, with D possibly TRBD1 on 6 matching bases. Trimming cost V 5 bases and J 5 bases, with 15 bases left between them. Germline V gene data show CDR1 as SEHNR and CDR2 as FQNEAQ (reference sequence). This CDR3 has 15 amino acids. DNA of the CDR3: TGTGCCAGCAGCCTCAGACAGGACGGGAATGAAAAACTGTTTTTT. It yields the protein CASSLRQDGNEKLFF. Full variable domain (remainder filled in from reference TRBV7-9 and TRBJ1-4): DTGVSQNPRHKITKRGQNVTFRCDPISEHNRLYWYRQTLGQGPEFLTYFQNEAQLEKSRLLSDRFSAERPKGSFSTLEIQRTEQGDSAMYLCASSLRQDGNEKLFFGSGTQLSVL.

The table lists this clonotype with a few counts. It may be a read error: a sequence one base away is much more abundant. The chain recombines TRBV7-2 with TRBJ2-2, with D maybe TRBD1 (6 bases). The germline V gene encodes CDR1 SGHTA and CDR2 FQGNSA. The CDR3 is 14 amino acids. This chain's CDR3 is CASGLAGATGELFF. The CDR3 nucleotides read TGTGCCAGCGGCTTGGCAGGGGCCACCGGGGAGCTGTTTTTT.

This clonotype was counted a few times. The rearrangement links TRBV6-2 or TRBV6-3 to TRBJ2-1; TRBD1 matches at 7 bases. The CDR3 runs to 14 residues. Looked up from germline, CDR1 is MNHEY and CDR2 is SVGEGT. The V and J ends lost 2 bases and 8 bases, in that order; junction bases with no gene match: 6. The CDR3 DNA follows: TGTGCCAGCAGTTACAGGGGGCTGGGGTATGAGCAGTTCTTC. It translates to CASSYRGLGYEQFF.

This clonotype was counted at least ten times. This chain connects TRBV7-2 to TRBJ2-7; TRBD1 matches at 9 bases. Germline values: CDR1 SGHTA, CDR2 FQGNSA. V was pared by 3 bases and J by 0 bases, with 3 bases of the junction left unmatched. This CDR3 is 15 amino acids long. The CDR3 nucleotides read TGTGCCAGCAGCTTCGGGACAGGGCCCTCCTACGAGCAGTACGTC. It is translated as CASSFGTGPSYEQYV.

This chain links TRBV12-3 or TRBV12-4 with TRBJ1-2, with D maybe TRBD1 (6 bases). CDR3 length: 16 residues. Trimming stripped 3 bases from V and 4 bases from J, with 18 bases between. Written as DNA, the CDR3 is TGTGCCAGCAGTTTGGGGGGGCAGGGAGGGATCTATGGCTACACCTTC. This encodes CASSLGGQGGIYGYTF.